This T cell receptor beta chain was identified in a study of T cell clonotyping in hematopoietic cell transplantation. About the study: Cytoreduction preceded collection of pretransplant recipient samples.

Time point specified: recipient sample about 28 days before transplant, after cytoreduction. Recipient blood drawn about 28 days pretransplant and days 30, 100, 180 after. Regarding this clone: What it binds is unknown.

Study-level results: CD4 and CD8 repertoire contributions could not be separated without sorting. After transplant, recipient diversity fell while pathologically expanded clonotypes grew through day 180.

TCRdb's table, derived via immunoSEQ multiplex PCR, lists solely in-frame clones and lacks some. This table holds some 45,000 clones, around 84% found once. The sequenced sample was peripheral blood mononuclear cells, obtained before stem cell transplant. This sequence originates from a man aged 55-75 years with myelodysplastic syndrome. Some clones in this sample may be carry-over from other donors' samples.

The CDR3 region has the DNA TGTGCCAGCAGCCTCTATGAGACCCAGTACTTC. It is translated as CASSLYETQYF. The chain uses TRBV14 and TRBJ2-5; no clear D. The CDR3 runs to 11 residues. Trimming took off 4 bases at V and 5 bases at J, with 5 bases between the two ends. CDR1 is SGHDN, CDR2 FVKESK, per germline. The complete variable domain, with remaining parts taken from reference TRBV14 and TRBJ2-5, reads EAGVTQFPSHSVIEKGQTVTLRCDPISGHDNLYWYRRVMGKEIKFLLHFVKESKQDESGMPNNRFLAERTGGTYSTLKVQPAELEDSGVYFCASSLYETQYFGPGTRLLVL.